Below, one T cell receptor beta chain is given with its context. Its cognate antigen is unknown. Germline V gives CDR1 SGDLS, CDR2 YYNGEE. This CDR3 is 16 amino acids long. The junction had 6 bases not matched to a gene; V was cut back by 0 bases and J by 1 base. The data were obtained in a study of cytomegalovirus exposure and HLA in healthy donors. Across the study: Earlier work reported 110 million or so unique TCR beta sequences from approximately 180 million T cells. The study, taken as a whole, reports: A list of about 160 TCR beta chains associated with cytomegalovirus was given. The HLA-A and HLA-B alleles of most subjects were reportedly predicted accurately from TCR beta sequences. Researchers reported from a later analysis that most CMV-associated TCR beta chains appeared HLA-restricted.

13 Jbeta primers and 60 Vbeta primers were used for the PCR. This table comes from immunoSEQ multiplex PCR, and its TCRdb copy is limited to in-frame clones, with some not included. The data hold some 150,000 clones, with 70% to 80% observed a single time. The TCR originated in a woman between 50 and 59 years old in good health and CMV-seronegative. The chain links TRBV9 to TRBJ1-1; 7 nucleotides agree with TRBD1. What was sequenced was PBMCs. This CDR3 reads CASSVDSGQANTEAFF. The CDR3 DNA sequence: TGTGCCAGCAGCGTAGACTCCGGACAGGCGAACACTGAAGCTTTCTTT.